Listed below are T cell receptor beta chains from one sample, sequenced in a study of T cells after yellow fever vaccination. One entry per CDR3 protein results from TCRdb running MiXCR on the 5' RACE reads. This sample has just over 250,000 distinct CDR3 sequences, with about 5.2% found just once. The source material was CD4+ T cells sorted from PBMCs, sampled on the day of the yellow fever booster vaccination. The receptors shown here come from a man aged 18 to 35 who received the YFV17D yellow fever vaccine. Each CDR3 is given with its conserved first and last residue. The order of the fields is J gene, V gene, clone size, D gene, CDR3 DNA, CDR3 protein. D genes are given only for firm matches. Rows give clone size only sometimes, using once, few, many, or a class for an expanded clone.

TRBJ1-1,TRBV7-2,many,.,TGTGCCAGCAGCTTCAGGCTGGGGAACACTGAAGCTTTCTTT,CASSFRLGNTEAFF
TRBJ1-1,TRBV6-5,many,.,TGTGCCAGCAGTTACTCGTTTGCCATGAACACTGAAGCTTTCTTT,CASSYSFAMNTEAFF
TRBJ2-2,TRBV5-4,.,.,TGTGCCAGCAGCCAGGCCCTAGGACAGACGAACACCGGGGAGCTGTTTTTT,CASSQALGQTNTGELFF
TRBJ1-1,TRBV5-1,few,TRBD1,TGCGCCAGCAGTTTCGGGGACAGCCCTGAAGCTTTCTTT,CASSFGDSPEAFF
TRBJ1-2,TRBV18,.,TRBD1,TGTGCCAGCTCACCGACAGGGGAGCGCGGCTACACCTTC,CASSPTGERGYTF
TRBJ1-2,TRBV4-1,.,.,TGCGCCAGCAGCCCGGGGGGTGCAGGCTATGGCTACACCTTC,CASSPGGAGYGYTF
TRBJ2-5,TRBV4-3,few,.,TGCGCCAGCAGCCAAGATCTGGTAGTCCGGGAGACCCAGTACTTC,CASSQDLVVRETQYF
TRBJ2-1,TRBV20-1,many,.,TGCAGCGCCCATCGACGGGGGCGCAATGAGCAGTTCTTC,CSAHRRGRNEQFF
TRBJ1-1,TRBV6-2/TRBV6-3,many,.,TGTGCCAGCAGACCAACAGGGAGCACTGAAGCTTTCTTT,CASRPTGSTEAFF
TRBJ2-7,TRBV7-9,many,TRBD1,TGTGCCAGCAGCTTACCCATAAGCCTGACAGGGTTGGTCCACGAGCAGTACTTC,CASSLPISLTGLVHEQYF
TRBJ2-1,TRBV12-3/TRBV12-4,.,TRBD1,TGTGCCAGCAGCAACGGACAGGGTGGTGAGCAGTTCTTC,CASSNGQGGEQFF
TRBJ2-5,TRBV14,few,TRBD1,TGTGCCAGCAGCTTGGGACAGGGATTGGCCCAAGAGACCCAGTACTTC,CASSLGQGLAQETQYF
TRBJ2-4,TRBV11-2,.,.,TGTGCCAGCAGCTCGGGTAACAGTGCCAAAAACATTCAGTACTTC,CASSSGNSAKNIQYF
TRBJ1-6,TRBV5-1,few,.,TGCGCCAGCAGCTTGGTCGGGGGAACTAATTCACCCCTCCACTTT,CASSLVGGTNSPLHF
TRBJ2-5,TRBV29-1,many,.,TGCAGGGGAGGTTGGGGGGAGACCCAGTACTTC,CRGGWGETQYF
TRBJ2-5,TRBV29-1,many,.,TGCAGCGCCAATTCCCAGGGTTCGGAATGGGCTAAGACCCAGTACTTC,CSANSQGSEWAKTQYF
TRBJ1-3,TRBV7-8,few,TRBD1,TGTGCCAGCAGCCAGGGGGCGGTTGGAAACACCATATATTTT,CASSQGAVGNTIYF